This T cell receptor beta chain was sequenced in a study of CD8 T cells in ankylosing spondylitis. General observations from the study: A CD8+ phenotype characterized the disease-linked clones, which were relatively rare in peripheral blood. Some of these motif variants have turned up before, in reports on reactive arthritis synovial fluid and blood.

Concerning this clonotype: Its matching antigen is unknown.

MiXCR, applied by TCRdb to the 5' RACE reads, yields one record per CDR3 protein. The sample has about 360,000 distinct CDR3 sequences, 20% to 25% seen once; the top ten hold around 13%. Trimming left V 6 bases short and J 9 bases short, with 11 bases between. Germline V gene lookup returns CDR1 MNHEY and CDR2 SMNVEV (reference sequence). The CDR3 length is 12 residues. This clonotype originated in a male donor with ankylosing spondylitis or in good health (not recorded which). The chain has TRBV27 and TRBJ2-2; D is possibly TRBD2 (5 bases). The sequencing sample was made of blood, either unsorted or a sorted T cell fraction (not recorded which). CDR3 nucleotide sequence: TGTGCCAGCAGCTTACCGGGGAGGGAGCTGTTTTTT. This sequence encodes CASSLPGRELFF.